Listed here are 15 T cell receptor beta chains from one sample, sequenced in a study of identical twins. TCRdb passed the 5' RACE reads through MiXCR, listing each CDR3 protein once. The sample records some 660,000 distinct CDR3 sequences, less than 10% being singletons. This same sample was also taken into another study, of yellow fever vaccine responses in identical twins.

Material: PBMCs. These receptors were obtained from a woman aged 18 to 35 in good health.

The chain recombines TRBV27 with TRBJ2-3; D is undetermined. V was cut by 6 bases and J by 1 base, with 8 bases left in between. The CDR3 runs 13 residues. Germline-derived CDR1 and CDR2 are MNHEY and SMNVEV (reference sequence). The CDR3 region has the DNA TGTGCCAGCAGGGAGAGCGGCACAGATACGCAGTATTTT. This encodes CASRESGTDTQYF.

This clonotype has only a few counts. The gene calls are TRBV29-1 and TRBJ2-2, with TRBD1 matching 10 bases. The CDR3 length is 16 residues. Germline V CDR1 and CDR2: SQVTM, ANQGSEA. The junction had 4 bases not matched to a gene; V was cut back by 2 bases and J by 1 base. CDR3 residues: CSVERDRGRNTGELFF. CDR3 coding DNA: TGCAGCGTTGAACGGGACAGGGGCCGGAACACCGGGGAGCTGTTTTTT.

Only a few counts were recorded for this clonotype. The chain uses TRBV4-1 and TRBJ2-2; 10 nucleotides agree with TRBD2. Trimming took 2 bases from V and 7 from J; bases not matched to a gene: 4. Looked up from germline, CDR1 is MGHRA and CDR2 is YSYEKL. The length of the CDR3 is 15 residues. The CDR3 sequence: CASSQWTSGDGELFF. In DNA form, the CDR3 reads TGCGCCAGCAGCCAATGGACTAGCGGTGACGGGGAGCTGTTTTTT.

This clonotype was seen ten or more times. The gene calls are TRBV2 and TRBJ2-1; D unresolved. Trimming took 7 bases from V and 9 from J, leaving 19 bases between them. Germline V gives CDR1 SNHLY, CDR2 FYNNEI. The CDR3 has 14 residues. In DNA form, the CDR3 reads TGTGCCAGCACTTCCTCAATCGGTAGGACTGAGCAGTTCTTC. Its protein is CASTSSIGRTEQFF.

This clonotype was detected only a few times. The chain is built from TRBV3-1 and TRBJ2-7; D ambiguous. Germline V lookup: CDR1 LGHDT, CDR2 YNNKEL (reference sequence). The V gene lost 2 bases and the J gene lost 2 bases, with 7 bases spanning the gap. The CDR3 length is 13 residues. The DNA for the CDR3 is TGTGCCAGCAGCCAACTAGTTACCTACGAGCAGTACTTC. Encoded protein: CASSQLVTYEQYF.

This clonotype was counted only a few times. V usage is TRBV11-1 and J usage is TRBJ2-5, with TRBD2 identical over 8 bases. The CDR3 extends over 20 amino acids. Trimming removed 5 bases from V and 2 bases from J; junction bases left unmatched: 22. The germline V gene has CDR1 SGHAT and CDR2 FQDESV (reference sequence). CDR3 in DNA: TGTGCCAGCAGCCAAGCCAGCGGGAGAAATCTGTTACGCTTTCAAGAGACCCAGTACTTC. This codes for CASSQASGRNLLRFQETQYF.

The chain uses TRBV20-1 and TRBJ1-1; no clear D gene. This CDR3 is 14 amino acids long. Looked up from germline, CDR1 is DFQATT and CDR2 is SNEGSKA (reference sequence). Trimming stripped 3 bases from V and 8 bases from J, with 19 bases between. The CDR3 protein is CSASLPLVSGEAFF. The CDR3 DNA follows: TGCAGTGCTAGTCTCCCGCTCGTGTCCGGAGAAGCTTTCTTT.

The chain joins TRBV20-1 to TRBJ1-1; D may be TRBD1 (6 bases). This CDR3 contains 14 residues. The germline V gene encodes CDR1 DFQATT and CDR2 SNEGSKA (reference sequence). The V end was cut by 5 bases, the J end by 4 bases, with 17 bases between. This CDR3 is CSASRTVGSTEAFF. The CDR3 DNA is TGCAGTGCTTCCCGGACAGTGGGGAGCACTGAAGCTTTCTTT.

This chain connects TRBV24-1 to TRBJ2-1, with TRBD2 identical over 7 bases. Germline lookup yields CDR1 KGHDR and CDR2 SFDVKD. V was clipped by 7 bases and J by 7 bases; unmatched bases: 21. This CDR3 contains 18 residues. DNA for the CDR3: TGTGCCACCAGCCAAGGGGTCCCGACTAGCCCTCGGTGGAATGAGCAGTTCTTC. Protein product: CATSQGVPTSPRWNEQFF.

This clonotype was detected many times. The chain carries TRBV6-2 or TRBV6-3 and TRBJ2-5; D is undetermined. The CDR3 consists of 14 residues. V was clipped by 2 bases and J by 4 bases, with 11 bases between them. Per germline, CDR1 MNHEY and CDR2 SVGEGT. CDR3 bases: TGTGCCAGCAGTTACCCTCAGAAGACAGAGACCCAGTACTTC. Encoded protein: CASSYPQKTETQYF.

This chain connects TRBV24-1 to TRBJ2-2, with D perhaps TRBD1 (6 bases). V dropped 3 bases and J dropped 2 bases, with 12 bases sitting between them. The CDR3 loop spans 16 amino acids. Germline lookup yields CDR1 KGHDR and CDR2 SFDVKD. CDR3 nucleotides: TGTGCCACCAGTGATCACAGGGCTGTTAACACCGGGGAGCTGTTTTTT. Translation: CATSDHRAVNTGELFF.

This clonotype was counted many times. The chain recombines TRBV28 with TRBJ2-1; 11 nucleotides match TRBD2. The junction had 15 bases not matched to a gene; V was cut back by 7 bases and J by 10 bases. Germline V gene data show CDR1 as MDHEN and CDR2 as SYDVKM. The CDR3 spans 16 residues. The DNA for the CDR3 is TGTGCCAGCACCCTCTATGGGGCTAGCGGGAGGCGGGAGCAGTTCTTC. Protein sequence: CASTLYGASGRREQFF.

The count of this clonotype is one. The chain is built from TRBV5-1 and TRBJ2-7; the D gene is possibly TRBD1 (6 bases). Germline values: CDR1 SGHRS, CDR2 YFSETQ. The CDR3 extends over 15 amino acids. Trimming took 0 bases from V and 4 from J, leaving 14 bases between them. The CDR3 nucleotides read TGCGCCAGCAGCTTGGAGCAGGGGCAGAAATACGAGCAGTACTTC. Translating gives CASSLEQGQKYEQYF.

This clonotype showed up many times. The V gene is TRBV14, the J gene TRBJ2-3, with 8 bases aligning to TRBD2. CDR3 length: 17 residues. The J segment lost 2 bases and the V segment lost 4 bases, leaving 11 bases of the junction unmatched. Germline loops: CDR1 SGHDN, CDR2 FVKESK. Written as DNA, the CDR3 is TGTGCCAGCAGCCTCCGGTGGGCGACTAGCGACACAGATACGCAGTATTTT. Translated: CASSLRWATSDTDTQYF.

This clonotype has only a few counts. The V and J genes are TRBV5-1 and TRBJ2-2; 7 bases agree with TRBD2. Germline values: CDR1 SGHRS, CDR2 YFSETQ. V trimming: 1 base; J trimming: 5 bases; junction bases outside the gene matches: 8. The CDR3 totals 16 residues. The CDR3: CASSLFERGNTGELFF. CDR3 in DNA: TGCGCCAGCAGCTTGTTCGAGCGGGGAAATACCGGGGAGCTGTTTTTT.